This T cell receptor beta chain was obtained from a study of radiotherapy plus CTLA-4 blockade in lung cancer. Study details: Disease control was present in roughly 30% of patients, and objective responses in 15% to 20%.

Findings and limits, study-wide: Blood TCR clones of tumor origin expanded after radiotherapy plus ipilimumab. The best prediction of response reportedly came from early blood T cell clone dynamics, with interferon-beta.

Germline V gene sequence: CDR1 MNHNS, CDR2 SASEGT. Trimming took off 6 bases at V and 2 bases at J, with 13 bases between the two ends. There are 14 residues in the CDR3. The method was immunoSEQ multiplex PCR; TCRdb's version includes in-frame clones alone and lacks a portion of them. The data show tens of thousands of clones, approximately 77% seen once. Regarding this clone: What it recognizes is unknown.

Chemo-refractory metastatic non-small-cell lung cancer patients received focal radiation with ipilimumab CTLA-4 blockade. The receptor was isolated from a human donor with non-small cell lung cancer who had stable disease on radiotherapy plus ipilimumab. The rearrangement links TRBV6-1 to TRBJ1-2, with D possibly TRBD1 on 5 matching bases. The sequencing used peripheral blood, collected from a patient treated with radiotherapy plus ipilimumab. The CDR3 nucleotides are TGTGCCAGCAGCCTGACAGTCCTAAACTATGGCTACACCTTC. Its translation: CASSLTVLNYGYTF.